This T cell receptor beta chain was sequenced for a study of CD8 T cells in ankylosing spondylitis. Via MiXCR, TCRdb re-called the 5' RACE reads, giving one row per CDR3 protein. The sample holds 100,000 to 150,000 distinct CDR3 sequences, roughly 13% seen once. Germline V CDR1 and CDR2: KGHSH, LQKENI. The CDR3 has 16 residues. The germline V and J ends were trimmed by 4 bases and 1 base, with 14 bases remaining between them. This TCR was sampled from a female donor with ankylosing spondylitis or in good health (not recorded which). Material for sequencing was blood, either unsorted or a sorted T cell fraction (not recorded which). The chain couples TRBV18 to TRBJ1-5; the D gene is possibly TRBD1 (5 bases). The CDR3 sequence is CASSQDGTSSNQPQHF. CDR3 coding DNA: TGTGCCAGCTCACAAGACGGGACGTCGAGCAATCAGCCCCAGCATTTT.